This T cell receptor beta chain came from a study of blood T cell repertoires in COVID-19. V lost 8 bases, J lost 6 bases, and 8 bases stayed unmatched. Germline assignment: CDR1 LGHDT and CDR2 YNNKEL (reference sequence). This CDR3 is 13 amino acids long. Using immunoSEQ multiplex PCR, the repertoire was profiled, and TCRdb retains in-frame clones only, with some absent. The data hold about 220,000 clones, with under 90% observed a single time. This clonotype was sampled from a woman aged 55-69 years who had recovered from COVID-19. This chain links TRBV3-1 (or the pseudogene TRBV3-2) with TRBJ2-7; the match to TRBD1 covers 9 bases. The specimen sequenced was peripheral blood. The CDR3 loop is CASAGDRVGEQYF. Here the CDR3 DNA reads TGTGCCAGCGCGGGGGACAGGGTCGGCGAGCAGTACTTC.